This passage covers 26 T cell receptor beta chains from one sample sequenced in a study of cytomegalovirus exposure and HLA in healthy donors. The study ran its PCR with 60 Vbeta and 13 Jbeta primers. Assay: immunoSEQ multiplex PCR; the TCRdb copy retains only in-frame clones and omits some. The sample yields roughly 100,000 clones, roughly 77% seen once. Sequencing used PBMCs. These TCRs come from a woman younger than 35 in good health and CMV-seropositive.

The rearrangement uses TRBV9 and TRBJ1-2; 7 bases agree with TRBD1. V lost 0 bases to trimming and J lost 2 bases; unmatched junction nucleotides: 4. The CDR3 contains 15 residues. In germline, CDR1 is SGDLS, CDR2 YYNGEE. CDR3 protein: CASSVDGRGNYGYTF. CDR3 coding DNA: TGTGCCAGCAGCGTAGACGGCAGGGGGAACTATGGCTACACCTTC.

This chain links TRBV5-1 with TRBJ2-3, with D perhaps matching TRBD1 (6 bases). CDR3 size: 14 residues. V was clipped by 3 bases and J by 5 bases, with 13 bases between them. Germline lookup yields CDR1 SGHRS and CDR2 YFSETQ. CDR3 bases: TGCGCCAGCAGCTCACAGGGCTGGGGAGATACGCAGTATTTT. Its protein is CASSSQGWGDTQYF.

The J gene is TRBJ1-2, the V gene TRBV28; no clear D. The CDR3 runs 13 residues. Trimming took 0 bases from V and 3 from J, leaving 5 bases between them. Germline V gene lookup returns CDR1 MDHEN and CDR2 SYDVKM. The CDR3, as DNA: TGTGCCAGCAGTTTATGGGGAGACTATGGCTACACCTTC. Encoded protein: CASSLWGDYGYTF.

The chain joins TRBV5-1 to TRBJ2-3, with 8 bases fitting TRBD1. V shed 2 bases, J shed 4 bases, and the junction held 9 bases outside the gene matches. CDR3 length equals 16 residues. Germline V CDR1 and CDR2: SGHRS, YFSETQ. For the CDR3, the DNA is TGCGCCAGCAGCTTTCACAGGGGGGATAGCTCAGATACGCAGTATTTT. Amino acid sequence: CASSFHRGDSSDTQYF.

The chain links TRBV10-3 to TRBJ2-7; perhaps TRBD2 as D (5 bases). The CDR3 covers 13 residues. Trimming stripped 2 bases from V and 4 bases from J, with 9 bases between. The germline CDR1 and CDR2 sequences are ENHRY and SYGVKD. In nucleotides, the CDR3 is TGTGCCATCAGTGAGAAACTAGTTTACGAGCAGTACTTC. Encoded protein: CAISEKLVYEQYF.

The chain carries TRBV19 and TRBJ1-2; 10 bases line up with TRBD1. This CDR3 has 14 amino acids. J gave up 3 bases and V 6 bases, and 4 bases lay outside the gene matches. Germline loops: CDR1 LNHDA, CDR2 SQIVND (reference sequence). The CDR3 DNA is TGTGCCAGTAGAGACAGGGGGCGCGACTATGGCTACACCTTC. Its translation: CASRDRGRDYGYTF. Together with reference TRBV19 and TRBJ1-2, the CDR3 gives the full variable domain: DGGITQSPKYLFRKEGQNVTLSCEQNLNHDAMYWYRQDPGQGLRLIYYSQIVNDFQKGDIAEGYSVSREKKESFPLTVTSAQKNPTAFYLCASRDRGRDYGYTFGSGTRLTVV.

The chain recombines TRBV2 with TRBJ1-3; D is unclear. The CDR3 has 14 amino acids. V was pared by 4 bases and J by 1 base, with 8 bases between. Per germline, CDR1 SNHLY and CDR2 FYNNEI. This CDR3 is CASSASGSGNTIYF. DNA for the CDR3: TGTGCCAGCAGTGCTTCAGGTTCTGGAAACACCATATATTTT.

V usage is TRBV5-6 and J usage is TRBJ2-1, with 8 bases matching TRBD2. V trimming: 2 bases; J trimming: 9 bases; junction bases outside the gene matches: 16. Germline V gene sequence: CDR1 SGHDT, CDR2 YYEEEE. CDR3 length equals 17 residues. In DNA form, the CDR3 reads TGTGCCAGCAGCTTCAAAAAGGGGGGTCTAAGCGGGGGTGAGCAGTTCTTC. This codes for CASSFKKGGLSGGEQFF.

The chain combines TRBV7-2 with TRBJ2-3, with 9 positions matching TRBD2. The CDR3 runs 15 residues. With 5 bases clipped from V and 3 bases from J, the junction kept 6 bases outside the gene matches. Germline loops: CDR1 SGHTA, CDR2 FQGNSA. Written as DNA, the CDR3 is TGTGCCAGCAGCGCTTGGACTAGCGTTACAGATACGCAGTATTTT. It yields the protein CASSAWTSVTDTQYF.

V usage is TRBV6-1 and J usage is TRBJ2-7, with D possibly matching TRBD2 (7 bases). Deletions cut 4 bases from V and 3 bases from J, with 13 bases between. The CDR3 has 14 amino acids. Looked up from germline, CDR1 is MNHNS and CDR2 is SASEGT. CDR3 sequence reads: CASSGGGYVYEQYF. For the CDR3, the DNA is TGTGCCAGCAGTGGGGGGGGCTACGTCTACGAGCAGTACTTC.

J is TRBJ2-7 and V is TRBV27; D is perhaps TRBD1 (5 bases). The CDR3 is made up of 12 amino acids. The V gene's germline CDR1 is MNHEY and CDR2 SMNVEV (reference sequence). Trimming removed 3 bases at V and 6 bases at J, with 9 bases between. CDR3 amino acids: CASSFRQGEQYF. CDR3 nucleotide sequence: TGTGCCAGCAGTTTCCGTCAGGGCGAGCAGTACTTC.

This chain links TRBV18 with TRBJ2-7; TRBD2 matches 7 bases. V lost 5 bases, J lost 6 bases, and 7 bases stayed unmatched. Germline V gives CDR1 KGHSH, CDR2 LQKENI. CDR3 length: 13 residues. The CDR3 DNA is TGTGCCAGCTCAACCGGGACTATTACCGAGCAGTACTTC. This codes for CASSTGTITEQYF.

This chain joins TRBV4-3 and TRBJ2-1, with 10 bases matching TRBD2. The CDR3 loop spans 16 amino acids. Trimming cost V 2 bases and J 5 bases; bases outside gene matches: 6. Per the germline V gene, CDR1 is LGHNA and CDR2 is YSLEER. CDR3 protein: CASSQTSGRGHNEQFF. The CDR3 nucleotides are TGCGCCAGCAGCCAAACCAGCGGGAGGGGCCACAATGAGCAGTTCTTC.

The chain carries TRBV11-2 and TRBJ2-5; D is unclear. The germline gives CDR1 SGHAT, CDR2 FQNNGV. V was shortened by 0 bases and J by 7 bases, with 6 bases between the two germline ends. The CDR3 runs to 12 residues. The CDR3 nucleotides are TGTGCCAGCAGCTTAGAAATAGCGACCCAGTACTTC. Its protein product is CASSLEIATQYF.

The chain is built from TRBV28 and TRBJ2-1; D may be TRBD1 (7 bases). V was shortened by 5 bases and J by 6 bases, with 14 bases between the two germline ends. The CDR3 has 14 amino acids. Per the germline V gene, CDR1 is MDHEN and CDR2 is SYDVKM. The CDR3 protein is CASSRLGTVNEQFF. The CDR3 DNA sequence: TGTGCCAGCAGTCGACTAGGGACAGTCAATGAGCAGTTCTTC.

The chain uses TRBV2 and TRBJ2-2; D is ambiguous. From germline, CDR1 is SNHLY and CDR2 FYNNEI. V dropped 4 bases and J dropped 5 bases, with 8 bases sitting between them. The CDR3 sequence is 13 residues long. This CDR3 reads CASSAVLTGELFF. The CDR3 DNA follows: TGTGCCAGCAGTGCGGTCTTAACCGGGGAGCTGTTTTTT.

A single count supports this clone. The rearrangement joins TRBV29-1 to TRBJ2-5; 13 nucleotides match TRBD2. This CDR3 has 15 amino acids. The V segment lost 6 bases and the J segment 2 bases; nucleotides outside the gene matches: 6. Germline-derived CDR1 and CDR2 are SQVTM and ANQGSEA. The CDR3 region has the DNA TGCAGCGTGGCACTAGCGGGAGGGCGGCAAGAGACCCAGTACTTC. This encodes CSVALAGGRQETQYF.

V and J are TRBV6-5 and TRBJ2-5, with 7 positions matching TRBD2. The DNA matches TRBJ2-7 better at its end, which makes the J call doubtful. CDR3 length: 14 residues. Germline V lookup: CDR1 MNHEY, CDR2 SVGAGI. The CDR3 sequence: CASSRRTRTYEQYF. DNA for the CDR3: TGTGCCAGCAGCAGACGGACTAGAACCTACGAGCAGTACTTC.

A few counts support this clone. The chain combines TRBV6-5 with TRBJ1-5; no firm D call. Germline loops: CDR1 MNHEY, CDR2 SVGAGI. The CDR3 totals 14 residues. V was shortened by 6 bases and J by 5 bases, with 14 bases between the two germline ends. The CDR3 loop is CASRKRERDQPQHF. The CDR3 nucleotides read TGTGCCAGCAGAAAAAGGGAGAGAGATCAGCCCCAGCATTTT.

The chain carries TRBV5-1 and TRBJ2-2; D perhaps matches TRBD1 (6 bases). Germline V lookup: CDR1 SGHRS, CDR2 YFSETQ. The CDR3 length is 14 residues. V was shortened by 4 bases and J by 6 bases, with 13 bases between the two germline ends. The CDR3 protein is CASSLQGQAGELFF. In nucleotides, the CDR3 is TGCGCCAGCAGCCTACAGGGTCAGGCCGGGGAGCTGTTTTTT.

The sample holds a few counts of this clone. The chain has TRBV5-6 and TRBJ2-4; 7 nucleotides align to TRBD2. From germline, CDR1 is SGHDT and CDR2 YYEEEE. V was clipped by 1 base and J by 1 base; unmatched bases: 11. This CDR3 spans 18 amino acids. CDR3 protein: CASSLRWGGEVAKNIQYF. The CDR3 coding sequence is TGTGCCAGCAGCTTGAGATGGGGGGGAGAAGTGGCCAAAAACATTCAGTACTTC. Looking up the rest from reference TRBV5-6 and TRBJ2-4 gives the full variable domain: DAGVTQSPTHLIKTRGQQVTLRCSPKSGHDTVSWYQQALGQGPQFIFQYYEEEERQRGNFPDRFSGHQFPNYSSELNVNALLLGDSALYLCASSLRWGGEVAKNIQYFGAGTRLSVL.

The CDR3 DNA follows: TGTGCCAGCAGTTACCTAGGTAACTATGGCTACACCTTC. Protein: CASSYLGNYGYTF. The chain joins TRBV6-5 to TRBJ1-2; D is uncertain. This CDR3 contains 13 residues. Germline V CDR1 and CDR2: MNHEY, SVGAGI. Trimming cost V 2 bases and J 1 base, with 5 bases left between them.

A single count supports this clone. V gene TRBV19 combines with J gene TRBJ2-1; the D gene is possibly TRBD2 (5 bases). CDR1 and CDR2 from the germline V gene are LNHDA and SQIVND (reference sequence). Trimming cost V 7 bases and J 2 bases, with 15 bases left between them. The CDR3 extends over 15 amino acids. The CDR3 loop reads CASTTTSAPYNEQFF. The DNA of the CDR3 is TGTGCCAGTACCACTACTAGTGCTCCCTACAATGAGCAGTTCTTC. The variable domain in full, completed from reference TRBV19 and TRBJ2-1, reads DGGITQSPKYLFRKEGQNVTLSCEQNLNHDAMYWYRQDPGQGLRLIYYSQIVNDFQKGDIAEGYSVSREKKESFPLTVTSAQKNPTAFYLCASTTTSAPYNEQFFGPGTRLTVL.

The J gene is TRBJ2-7, the V gene TRBV9; 7 bases are shared with TRBD2. Germline CDR1 reads SGDLS; CDR2 reads YYNGEE. The J segment lost 3 bases and the V segment lost 0 bases, leaving 9 bases of the junction unmatched. This CDR3 has 16 amino acids. The CDR3: CASSVASGAARYEQYF. CDR3 coding DNA: TGTGCCAGCAGCGTAGCTAGCGGAGCCGCTCGCTACGAGCAGTACTTC.

This rearrangement joins TRBV30 to TRBJ1-1, with a weak D call TRBD1 (5 bases). Germline values: CDR1 GTSNPN, CDR2 SVGIG (reference sequence). The CDR3 has 16 residues. V dropped 3 bases and J dropped 0 bases, with 17 bases sitting between them. CDR3 sequence reads: CAWRRGRSSMNTEAFF. CDR3 coding DNA: TGTGCCTGGAGGCGGGGCAGGAGTTCCATGAACACTGAAGCTTTCTTT.

This chain links TRBV7-2 with TRBJ2-3, with 8 bases that match TRBD2. Germline assignment: CDR1 SGHTA and CDR2 FQGNSA. V lost 6 bases and J lost 8; bases outside the gene matches: 13. The CDR3 totals 15 residues. Here the CDR3 reads CASSYSGTSGGTQYF. The CDR3 DNA reads as TGTGCCAGCAGTTATAGCGGAACTAGCGGAGGTACGCAGTATTTT.